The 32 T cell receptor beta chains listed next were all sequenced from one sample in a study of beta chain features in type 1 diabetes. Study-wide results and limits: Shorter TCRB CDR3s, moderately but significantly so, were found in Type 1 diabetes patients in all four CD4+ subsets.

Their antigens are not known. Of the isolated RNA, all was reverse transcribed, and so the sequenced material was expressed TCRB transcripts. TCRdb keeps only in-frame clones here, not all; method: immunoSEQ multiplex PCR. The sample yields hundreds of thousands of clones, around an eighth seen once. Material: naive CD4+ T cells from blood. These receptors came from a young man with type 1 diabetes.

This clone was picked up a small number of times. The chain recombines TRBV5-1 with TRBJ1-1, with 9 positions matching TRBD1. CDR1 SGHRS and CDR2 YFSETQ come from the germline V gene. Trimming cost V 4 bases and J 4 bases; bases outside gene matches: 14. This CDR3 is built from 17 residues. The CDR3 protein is CASSQGQGGQSGTEAFF. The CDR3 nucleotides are TGCGCCAGCAGCCAGGGACAGGGCGGTCAAAGTGGCACTGAAGCTTTCTTT.

CDR3 bases: TGTGCCAGCAGCTTAGTGTCTAGCGGGGTCCACGAGCAGTACTTC. The encoded protein is CASSLVSSGVHEQYF. The V gene is TRBV7-2, the J gene TRBJ2-7, with 9 bases aligning to TRBD2. Unmatched junction bases numbered 6, after V lost 1 base and J lost 5 bases. CDR1 is SGHTA and CDR2 is FQGNSA in the germline V gene. This CDR3 has 15 amino acids. Using reference TRBV7-2 and TRBJ2-7 for the parts outside the CDR3, the full variable domain is GAGVSQSPSNKVTEKGKDVELRCDPISGHTALYWYRQSLGQGLEFLIYFQGNSAPDKSGLPSDRFSAERTGGSVSTLTIQRTQQEDSAVYLCASSLVSSGVHEQYFGPGTRLTVT.

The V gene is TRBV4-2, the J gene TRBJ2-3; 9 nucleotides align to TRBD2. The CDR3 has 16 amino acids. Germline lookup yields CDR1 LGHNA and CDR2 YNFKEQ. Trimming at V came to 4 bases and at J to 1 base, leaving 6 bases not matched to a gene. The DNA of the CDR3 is TGTGCCAGCAGCCCCAAGGGCGGGGGGGGCACAGATACGCAGTATTTT. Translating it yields CASSPKGGGGTDTQYF.

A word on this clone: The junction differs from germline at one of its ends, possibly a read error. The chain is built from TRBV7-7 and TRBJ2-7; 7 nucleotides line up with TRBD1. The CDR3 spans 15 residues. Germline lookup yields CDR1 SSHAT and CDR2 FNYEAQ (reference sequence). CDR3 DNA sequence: TGTGCTAGCAGCTTAAGCTACAGGGGAGAGGACGAGCAGTACTTC. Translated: CASSLSYRGEDEQYF.

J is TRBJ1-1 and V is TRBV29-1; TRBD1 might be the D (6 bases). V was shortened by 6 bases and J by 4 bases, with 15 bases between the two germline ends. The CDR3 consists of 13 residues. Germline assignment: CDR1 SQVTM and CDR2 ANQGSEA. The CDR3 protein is CSVPGGRGTEAFF. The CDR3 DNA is TGCAGCGTCCCGGGGGGCAGGGGCACTGAAGCTTTCTTT.

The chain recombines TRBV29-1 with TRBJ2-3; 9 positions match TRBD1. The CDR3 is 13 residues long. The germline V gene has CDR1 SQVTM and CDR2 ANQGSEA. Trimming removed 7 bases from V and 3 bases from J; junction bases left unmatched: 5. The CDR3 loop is CSGGTGKTDTQYF. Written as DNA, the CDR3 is TGCAGCGGTGGGACAGGGAAGACAGATACGCAGTATTTT.

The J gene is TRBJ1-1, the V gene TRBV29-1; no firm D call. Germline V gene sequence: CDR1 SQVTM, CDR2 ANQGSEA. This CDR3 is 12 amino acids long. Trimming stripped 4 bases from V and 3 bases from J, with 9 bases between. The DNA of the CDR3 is TGCAGCGTTGGCAAGTTGCACACTGAAGCTTTCTTT. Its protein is CSVGKLHTEAFF.

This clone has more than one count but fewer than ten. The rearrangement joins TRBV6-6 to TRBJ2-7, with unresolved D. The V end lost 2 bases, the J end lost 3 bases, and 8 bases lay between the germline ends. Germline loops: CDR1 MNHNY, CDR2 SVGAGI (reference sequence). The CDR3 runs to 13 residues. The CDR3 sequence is CASSYGQNYEQYF. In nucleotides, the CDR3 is TGTGCCAGCAGTTACGGGCAGAACTACGAGCAGTACTTC.

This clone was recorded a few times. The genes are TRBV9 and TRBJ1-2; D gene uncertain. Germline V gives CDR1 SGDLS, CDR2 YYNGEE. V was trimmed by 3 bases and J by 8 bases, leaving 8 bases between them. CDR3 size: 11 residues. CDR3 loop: CASSEGGGYTF. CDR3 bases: TGTGCCAGCAGCGAAGGCGGGGGCTACACCTTC. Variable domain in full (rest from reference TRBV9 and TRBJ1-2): DSGVTQTPKHLITATGQRVTLRCSPRSGDLSVYWYQQSLDQGLQFLIQYYNGEERAKGNILERFSAQQFPDLHSELNLSSLELGDSALYFCASSEGGGYTFGSGTRLTVV.

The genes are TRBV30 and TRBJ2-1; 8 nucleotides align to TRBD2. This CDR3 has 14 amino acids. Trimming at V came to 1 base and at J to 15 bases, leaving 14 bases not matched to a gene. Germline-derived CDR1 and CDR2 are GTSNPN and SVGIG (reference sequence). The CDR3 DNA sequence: TGTGCCTGGAGTGAGCAAGCGGGGGCCGTAGGACGGTTCTTC. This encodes CAWSEQAGAVGRFF.

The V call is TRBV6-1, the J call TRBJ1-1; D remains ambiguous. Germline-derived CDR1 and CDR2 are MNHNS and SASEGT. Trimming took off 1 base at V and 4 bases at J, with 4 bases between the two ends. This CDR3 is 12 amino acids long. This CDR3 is CASSEESTEAFF. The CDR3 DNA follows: TGTGCCAGCAGTGAAGAGAGCACTGAAGCTTTCTTT.

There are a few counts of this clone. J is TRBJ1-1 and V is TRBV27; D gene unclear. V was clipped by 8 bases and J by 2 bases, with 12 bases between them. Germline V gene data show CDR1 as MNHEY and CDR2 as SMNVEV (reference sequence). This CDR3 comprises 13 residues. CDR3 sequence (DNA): TGTGCCAGCCGACAAAAGGAAAACACTGAAGCTTTCTTT. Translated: CASRQKENTEAFF.

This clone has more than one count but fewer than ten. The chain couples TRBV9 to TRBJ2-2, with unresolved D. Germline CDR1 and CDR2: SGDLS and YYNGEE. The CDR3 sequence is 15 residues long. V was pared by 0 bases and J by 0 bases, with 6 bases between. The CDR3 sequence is CASSVAPSNTGELFF. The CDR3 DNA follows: TGTGCCAGCAGCGTAGCTCCCTCGAACACCGGGGAGCTGTTTTTT. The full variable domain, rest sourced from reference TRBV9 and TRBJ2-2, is DSGVTQTPKHLITATGQRVTLRCSPRSGDLSVYWYQQSLDQGLQFLIQYYNGEERAKGNILERFSAQQFPDLHSELNLSSLELGDSALYFCASSVAPSNTGELFFGEGSRLTVL.

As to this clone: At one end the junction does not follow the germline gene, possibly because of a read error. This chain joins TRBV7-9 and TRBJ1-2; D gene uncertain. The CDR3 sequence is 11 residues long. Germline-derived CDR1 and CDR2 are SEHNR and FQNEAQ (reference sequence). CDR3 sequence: CASSPGLGCTF. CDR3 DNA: TGTGCCAGCAGCCCCGGCCTTGGCTGCACCTTC.

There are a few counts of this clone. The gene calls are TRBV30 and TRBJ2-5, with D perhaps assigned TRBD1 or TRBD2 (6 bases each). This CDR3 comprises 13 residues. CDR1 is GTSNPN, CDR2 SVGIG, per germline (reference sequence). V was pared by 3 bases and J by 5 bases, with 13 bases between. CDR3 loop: CAWSDVGGETQYF. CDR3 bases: TGTGCCTGGAGCGATGTAGGGGGGGAGACCCAGTACTTC.

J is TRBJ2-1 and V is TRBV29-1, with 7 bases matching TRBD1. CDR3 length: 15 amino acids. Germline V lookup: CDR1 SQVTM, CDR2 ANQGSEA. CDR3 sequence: CNYTVDREAYNEQFF. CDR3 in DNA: TGCAACTATACAGTAGACAGGGAAGCCTACAATGAGCAGTTCTTC.

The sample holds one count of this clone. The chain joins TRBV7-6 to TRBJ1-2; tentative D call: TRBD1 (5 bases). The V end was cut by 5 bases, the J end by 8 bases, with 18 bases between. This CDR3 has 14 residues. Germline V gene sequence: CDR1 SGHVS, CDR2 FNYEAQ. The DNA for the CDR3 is TGTGCCAGCAGCGATCCGGGGCGCATGGGAGGCTACACCTTC. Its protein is CASSDPGRMGGYTF.

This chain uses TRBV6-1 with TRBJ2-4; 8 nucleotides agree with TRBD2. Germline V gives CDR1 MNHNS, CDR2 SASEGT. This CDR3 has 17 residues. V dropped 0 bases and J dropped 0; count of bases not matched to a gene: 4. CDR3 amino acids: CASSEASGERAKNIQYF. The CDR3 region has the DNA TGTGCCAGCAGTGAAGCTAGCGGGGAAAGAGCCAAAAACATTCAGTACTTC.

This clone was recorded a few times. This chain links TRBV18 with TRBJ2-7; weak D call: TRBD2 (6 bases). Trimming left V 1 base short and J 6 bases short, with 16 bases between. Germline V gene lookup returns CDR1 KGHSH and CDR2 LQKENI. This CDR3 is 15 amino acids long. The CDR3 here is CASSPHGGTPGEQYF. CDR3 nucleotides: TGTGCCAGCTCACCACACGGGGGTACCCCTGGCGAGCAGTACTTC.

This CDR3 is CASWQGAEDTQYF. CDR3 sequence (DNA): TGCGCCAGCTGGCAGGGGGCGGAGGATACGCAGTATTTT. This chain connects TRBV5-1 to TRBJ2-3; 8 bases match TRBD1. Germline lookup yields CDR1 SGHRS and CDR2 YFSETQ. With 7 bases clipped from V and 6 bases from J, the junction kept 7 bases outside the gene matches. The CDR3 consists of 13 residues.

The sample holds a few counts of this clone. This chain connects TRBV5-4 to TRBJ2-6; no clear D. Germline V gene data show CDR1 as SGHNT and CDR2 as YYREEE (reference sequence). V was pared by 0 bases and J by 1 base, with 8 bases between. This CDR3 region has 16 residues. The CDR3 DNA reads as TGTGCCAGCAGCTTGGCCTTCGGATCTGGGGCCAACGTCCTGACTTTC. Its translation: CASSLAFGSGANVLTF.

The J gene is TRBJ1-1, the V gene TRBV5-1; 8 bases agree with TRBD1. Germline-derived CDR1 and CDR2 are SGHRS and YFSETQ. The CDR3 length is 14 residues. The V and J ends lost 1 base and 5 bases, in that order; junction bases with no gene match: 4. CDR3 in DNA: TGCGCCAGCAGCTTGATGGACAGGGTAACTGAAGCTTTCTTT. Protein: CASSLMDRVTEAFF.

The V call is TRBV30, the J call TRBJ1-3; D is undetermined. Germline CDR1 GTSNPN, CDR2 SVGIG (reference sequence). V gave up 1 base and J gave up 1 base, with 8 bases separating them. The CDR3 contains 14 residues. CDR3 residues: CAWSEWVSGNTIYF. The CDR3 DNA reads TGTGCCTGGAGTGAGTGGGTGTCTGGAAACACCATATATTTT.

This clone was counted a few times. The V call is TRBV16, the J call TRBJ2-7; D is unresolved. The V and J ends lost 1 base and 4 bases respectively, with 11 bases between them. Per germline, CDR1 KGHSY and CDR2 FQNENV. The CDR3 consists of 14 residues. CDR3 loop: CASSQWTQEYEQYF. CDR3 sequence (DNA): TGTGCCAGCAGCCAATGGACCCAGGAGTACGAGCAGTACTTC.

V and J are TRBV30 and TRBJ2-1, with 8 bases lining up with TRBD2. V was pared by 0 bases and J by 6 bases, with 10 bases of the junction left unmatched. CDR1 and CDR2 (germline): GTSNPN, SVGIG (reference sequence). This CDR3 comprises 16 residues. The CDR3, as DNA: TGTGCCTGGAGTGTATACCCCGGGGGGGTTCCCAATGAGCAGTTCTTC. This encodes CAWSVYPGGVPNEQFF. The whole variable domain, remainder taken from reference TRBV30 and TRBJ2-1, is SQTIHQWPATLVQPVGSPLSLECTVEGTSNPNLYWYRQAAGRGLQLLFYSVGIGQISSEVPQNLSASRPQDRQFILSSKKLLLSDSGFYLCAWSVYPGGVPNEQFFGPGTRLTVL.

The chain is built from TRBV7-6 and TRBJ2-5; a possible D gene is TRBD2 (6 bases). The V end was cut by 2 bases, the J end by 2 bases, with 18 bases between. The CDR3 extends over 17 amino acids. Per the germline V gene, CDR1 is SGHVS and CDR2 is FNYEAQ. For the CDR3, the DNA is TGTGCCAGCAGCTTACTGGAGGGAACCTTGGGGCAAGAGACCCAGTACTTC. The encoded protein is CASSLLEGTLGQETQYF.

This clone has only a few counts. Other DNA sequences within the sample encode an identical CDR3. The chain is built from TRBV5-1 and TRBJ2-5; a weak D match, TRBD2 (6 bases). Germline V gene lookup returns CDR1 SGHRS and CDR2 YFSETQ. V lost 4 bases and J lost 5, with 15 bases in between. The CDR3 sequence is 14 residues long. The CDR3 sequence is CASSLGPGGETQYF. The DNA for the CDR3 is TGCGCCAGCAGCCTGGGACCAGGAGGGGAGACCCAGTACTTC.

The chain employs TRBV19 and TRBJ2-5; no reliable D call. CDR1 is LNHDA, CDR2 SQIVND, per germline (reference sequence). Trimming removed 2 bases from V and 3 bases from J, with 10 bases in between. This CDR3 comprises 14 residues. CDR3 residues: CASSITLAEETQYF. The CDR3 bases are TGTGCCAGTAGTATAACGCTGGCCGAAGAGACCCAGTACTTC.

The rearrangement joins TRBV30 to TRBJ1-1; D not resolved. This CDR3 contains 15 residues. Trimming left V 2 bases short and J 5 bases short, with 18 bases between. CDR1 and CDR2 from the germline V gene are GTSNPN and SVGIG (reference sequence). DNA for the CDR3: TGTGCCTGGAGTCGGCCGTTATTCGGAGGGACTGAAGCTTTCTTT. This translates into CAWSRPLFGGTEAFF.

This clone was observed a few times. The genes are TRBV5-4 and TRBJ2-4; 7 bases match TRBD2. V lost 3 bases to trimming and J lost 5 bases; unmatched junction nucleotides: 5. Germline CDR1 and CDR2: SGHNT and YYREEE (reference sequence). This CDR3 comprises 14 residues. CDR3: CASSWRGSENIQYF. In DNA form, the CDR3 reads TGTGCCAGCAGCTGGCGGGGGAGCGAAAACATTCAGTACTTC.

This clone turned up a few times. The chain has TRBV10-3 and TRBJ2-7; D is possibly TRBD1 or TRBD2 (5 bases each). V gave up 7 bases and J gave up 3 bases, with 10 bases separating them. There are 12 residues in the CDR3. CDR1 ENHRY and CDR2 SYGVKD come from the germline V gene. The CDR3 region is CAIMGDGYEQYF. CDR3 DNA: TGTGCCATCATGGGGGACGGCTACGAGCAGTACTTC.

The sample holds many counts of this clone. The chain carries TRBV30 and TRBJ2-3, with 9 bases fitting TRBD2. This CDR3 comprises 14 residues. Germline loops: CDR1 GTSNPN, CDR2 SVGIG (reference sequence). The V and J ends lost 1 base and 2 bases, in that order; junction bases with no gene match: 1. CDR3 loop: CAWSGGLATDTQYF. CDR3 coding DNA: TGTGCCTGGAGTGGGGGACTAGCCACAGATACGCAGTATTTT.